These 10 T cell receptor beta chains came from one sample sequenced in a study of T cell changes during pregnancy in multiple sclerosis. The data were produced by immunoSEQ multiplex PCR, yet TCRdb's version contains in-frame clones alone and is incomplete. The sample has about 20,000 clones; about 83% are singletons. The source was CD8+ T cells from peripheral blood mononuclear cells, collected after pregnancy. Receptor source: a female donor with multiple sclerosis, enrolled in a pregnancy study.

This chain links TRBV28 with TRBJ1-1, with unresolved D. The CDR3 runs to 13 residues. V lost 5 bases and J 2 bases, leaving 9 bases between the germline ends. CDR1 and CDR2 (germline): MDHEN, SYDVKM. Here the CDR3 DNA reads TGTGCCAGCAGTGTGACTGAAAACACTGAAGCTTTCTTT. It encodes CASSVTENTEAFF. Full variable domain (missing parts from reference TRBV28 and TRBJ1-1): DVKVTQSSRYLVKRTGEKVFLECVQDMDHENMFWYRQDPGLGLRLIYFSYDVKMKEKGDIPEGYSVSREKKERFSLILESASTNQTSMYLCASSVTENTEAFFGQGTRLTVV.

The chain carries TRBV9 and TRBJ2-5; 8 nucleotides agree with TRBD2. The CDR3 totals 17 residues. The junction had 8 bases not matched to a gene; V was cut back by 0 bases and J by 1 base. Germline V gene lookup returns CDR1 SGDLS and CDR2 YYNGEE. CDR3 in amino acids: CASSVGSRGALQETQYF. DNA for the CDR3: TGTGCCAGCAGCGTAGGGTCGCGGGGGGCTCTCCAAGAGACCCAGTACTTC. Looking up the rest from reference TRBV9 and TRBJ2-5 gives the full variable domain: DSGVTQTPKHLITATGQRVTLRCSPRSGDLSVYWYQQSLDQGLQFLIQYYNGEERAKGNILERFSAQQFPDLHSELNLSSLELGDSALYFCASSVGSRGALQETQYFGPGTRLLVL.

The chain joins TRBV9 to TRBJ2-7; 7 bases match TRBD1. Per the germline V gene, CDR1 is SGDLS and CDR2 is YYNGEE. Trimming removed 4 bases from V and 0 bases from J; junction bases left unmatched: 4. This CDR3 has 14 amino acids. The CDR3 nucleotides read TGTGCCAGCAGCCCCTGGGACAGCTCCTACGAGCAGTACTTC. It specifies CASSPWDSSYEQYF.

The rearrangement links TRBV15 to TRBJ1-5; D is unresolved. CDR1 LNHNV and CDR2 YYDKDF come from the germline V gene (reference sequence). Trimming left V 5 bases short and J 4 bases short, with 12 bases between. The CDR3 sequence is 14 residues long. The CDR3 region is CATSERSQNQPQHF. Here the CDR3 DNA reads TGTGCCACCAGCGAGAGATCCCAAAATCAGCCCCAGCATTTT.

The chain combines TRBV19 with TRBJ1-1, with D possibly matching TRBD1 (6 bases). The V end was cut by 0 bases, the J end by 8 bases, with 13 bases between. The CDR3 extends over 14 amino acids. Per the germline V gene, CDR1 is LNHDA and CDR2 is SQIVND (reference sequence). DNA for the CDR3: TGTGCCAGTAGTATAGAAGCTGGGGGCATAGAAGCTTTCTTT. This gives the protein CASSIEAGGIEAFF.

Sample share makes this clone large. Other DNA sequences within the sample encode an identical CDR3. The rearrangement uses TRBV4-1 and TRBJ1-5; 8 positions match TRBD1. Germline trimming cut 3 bases from V and 3 bases from J; bases unmatched to any gene: 4. The CDR3 runs to 15 residues. Germline V gene data show CDR1 as MGHRA and CDR2 as YSYEKL. The CDR3 DNA sequence: TGCGCCAGCAGCCAGGAGACAGGGGTCAATCAGCCCCAGCATTTT. It is translated as CASSQETGVNQPQHF.

V and J are TRBV15 and TRBJ1-5; D uncertain. The CDR3 consists of 14 residues. The germline gives CDR1 LNHNV, CDR2 YYDKDF (reference sequence). V shed 0 bases and J shed 6 bases, with 9 bases lying between them. DNA for the CDR3: TGTGCCACCAGCAGAGAGAAAGAGGGTCAGCCCCAGCATTTT. This codes for CATSREKEGQPQHF.

The CDR3 protein is CASSYGGNYGYTF. The CDR3 DNA follows: TGTGCCAGCAGTTACGGGGGGAACTATGGCTACACCTTC. The genes are TRBV6-5 and TRBJ1-2, with a tentative D call TRBD1 (5 bases). Trimming shortened V by 2 bases and J by 2 bases, and 6 bases separated the two germline ends. Per germline, CDR1 MNHEY and CDR2 SVGAGI. The CDR3 is 13 amino acids.

V usage is TRBV29-1 and J usage is TRBJ2-7; D is possibly TRBD1 (5 bases). The CDR3 is 12 amino acids. Germline-derived CDR1 and CDR2 are SQVTM and ANQGSEA. Trimming shortened V by 1 base and J by 3 bases, and 7 bases separated the two germline ends. The CDR3 spells CSVEGGNYEQYF. In DNA form, the CDR3 reads TGCAGCGTTGAAGGGGGCAACTACGAGCAGTACTTC.

The chain couples TRBV5-5 to TRBJ2-7; 8 bases are shared with TRBD1. Germline V lookup: CDR1 SGHKS, CDR2 YYEKEE (reference sequence). V shed 4 bases, J shed 4 bases, and the junction held 7 bases outside the gene matches. This CDR3 is built from 14 residues. The CDR3 loop is CASSENTGGYEQYF. CDR3 nucleotide sequence: TGTGCCAGCAGCGAGAACACAGGGGGTTACGAGCAGTACTTC. Together with reference TRBV5-5 and TRBJ2-7, the CDR3 gives the full variable domain: DAGVTQSPTHLIKTRGQQVTLRCSPISGHKSVSWYQQVLGQGPQFIFQYYEKEERGRGNFPDRFSARQFPNYSSELNVNALLLGDSALYLCASSENTGGYEQYFGPGTRLTVT.